This passage covers 28 T cell receptor beta chains from one sample sequenced in a study of OX40 agonist ivuxolimab in advanced cancers. Preparation of the library involved the immunoSEQ multiplex PCR assay. TCRdb holds this immuneACCESS table with in-frame rearrangements only. Some clones are missing; in checked studies, unresolved V genes explain under half, and the rest has no known cause. Recorded for this sample are approximately 61,000 clones; 91% of them occurred a single time. Roughly 20% of the sample comes from the top ten. The sample in question was CD4+ or CD8+ T cells sorted from blood, obtained in a trial of the OX40 agonist ivuxolimab. The receptors come from an adult with an advanced solid tumor such as melanoma, head and neck, liver or kidney cancer.

This rearrangement joins TRBV11-2 to TRBJ2-4; D is unclear. Trimming removed 0 bases at V and 10 bases at J, with 7 bases between. The V gene's germline CDR1 is SGHAT and CDR2 FQNNGV. CDR3 length equals 12 residues. The CDR3 DNA is TGTGCCAGCAGCTTAGATACCGCTATTCAGTACTTC. Residues: CASSLDTAIQYF.

The chain joins TRBV27 to TRBJ2-5; 11 bases are shared with TRBD2. V trimming: 2 bases; J trimming: 5 bases; junction bases outside the gene matches: 4. The germline gives CDR1 MNHEY, CDR2 SMNVEV (reference sequence). The CDR3 extends over 15 amino acids. In DNA form, the CDR3 reads TGTGCCAGCAGTTTAACTAGCGGGGGTTGGGAGACCCAGTACTTC. Translating it yields CASSLTSGGWETQYF.

The chain carries TRBV27 and TRBJ2-7; 7 nucleotides agree with TRBD1. The V gene's germline CDR1 is MNHEY and CDR2 SMNVEV (reference sequence). The V and J ends lost 6 bases and 6 bases, in that order; junction bases with no gene match: 14. This CDR3 has 15 residues. The CDR3 nucleotides are TGTGCCAGCAGCCTCCGATCTGAACAGGGGCCCGAGCAGTACTTC. It translates to CASSLRSEQGPEQYF.

The chain carries TRBV27 and TRBJ2-1; no clear D gene. Germline CDR1 reads MNHEY; CDR2 reads SMNVEV (reference sequence). This CDR3 has 16 amino acids. The ends were cut back, 0 bases at V and 0 bases at J, with 9 bases in the middle. Written as DNA, the CDR3 is TGTGCCAGCAGTTTATCCCCTCCCCCCTCCTACAATGAGCAGTTCTTC. Protein product: CASSLSPPPSYNEQFF.

CDR3 coding DNA: TGTGCCAGCAGCCCCTCTTGGGGCGCAGGCACCGGGGAGCTGTTTTTT. This encodes CASSPSWGAGTGELFF. This chain joins TRBV7-9 and TRBJ2-2; tentative D call: TRBD1 (5 bases). From germline, CDR1 is SEHNR and CDR2 FQNEAQ (reference sequence). CDR3 length: 16 amino acids. Trimming left V 5 bases short and J 4 bases short, with 17 bases between.

This clone was counted once. The chain combines TRBV7-8 with TRBJ2-2; possibly TRBD1 or TRBD2 for D (5 bases each). Trimming pared 3 bases from V and 6 bases from J, leaving 17 bases between. Looked up from germline, CDR1 is SGHVS and CDR2 is FQNEAQ. The CDR3 runs 16 residues. The CDR3 loop reads CASSFLGPFVPGELFF. The CDR3 DNA reads as TGTGCCAGCAGCTTCCTGGGACCGTTTGTCCCCGGGGAGCTGTTTTTT.

The chain employs TRBV19 and TRBJ2-2; no definite D call. V was pared by 3 bases and J by 4 bases, with 12 bases between. The CDR3 spans 15 residues. Germline CDR1 is LNHDA and CDR2 is SQIVND (reference sequence). The CDR3, as DNA: TGTGCCAGTAGTATGAGTCAGTTGGGCACCGGGGAGCTGTTTTTT. Protein: CASSMSQLGTGELFF. Filled out from reference TRBV19 and TRBJ2-2, the complete variable domain reads DGGITQSPKYLFRKEGQNVTLSCEQNLNHDAMYWYRQDPGQGLRLIYYSQIVNDFQKGDIAEGYSVSREKKESFPLTVTSAQKNPTAFYLCASSMSQLGTGELFFGEGSRLTVL.

This clone was counted a single time. The genes are TRBV13 and TRBJ2-5; D is possibly TRBD2 (5 bases). V was cut by 5 bases and J by 5 bases, with 9 bases left in between. Germline V gene lookup returns CDR1 PRHDT and CDR2 FYEKMQ (reference sequence). The CDR3 consists of 12 residues. The CDR3 protein is CASSPSGETQYF. In nucleotides, the CDR3 is TGTGCCAGCAGCCCCTCGGGGGAGACCCAGTACTTC.

This chain links TRBV28 with TRBJ2-1, with 9 bases that match TRBD1. The V and J ends lost 6 bases and 4 bases, in that order; junction bases with no gene match: 4. CDR1 is MDHEN, CDR2 SYDVKM, per germline. The CDR3 consists of 14 residues. The CDR3 DNA is TGTGCCAGCAGCCCCGGACAGGGGTACAATGAGCAGTTCTTC. Translated: CASSPGQGYNEQFF.

The chain joins TRBV27 to TRBJ2-7; 9 nucleotides line up with TRBD1. The CDR3 consists of 14 residues. Germline values: CDR1 MNHEY, CDR2 SMNVEV (reference sequence). The V segment lost 7 bases and the J segment 5 bases; nucleotides outside the gene matches: 9. The CDR3 spells CASTAGQGFDEQYF. In DNA, the CDR3 is TGTGCCAGCACCGCGGGACAGGGTTTCGACGAGCAGTACTTC.

This rearrangement joins TRBV28 to TRBJ2-2; the D call may be TRBD1 or TRBD2 (6 bases each). Germline V gene data show CDR1 as MDHEN and CDR2 as SYDVKM. CDR3 length equals 17 residues. V lost 6 bases and J 6 bases, leaving 23 bases between the germline ends. The DNA of the CDR3 is TGTGCCAGCAGACCCCCTAGAGTGGGGGGCTGGTCCGGGGAGCTGTTTTTT. This codes for CASRPPRVGGWSGELFF.

V gene TRBV7-9 combines with J gene TRBJ2-7; D call uncertain. Germline V lookup: CDR1 SEHNR, CDR2 FQNEAQ (reference sequence). This CDR3 has 15 amino acids. The germline V and J ends were trimmed by 3 bases and 3 bases, with 15 bases remaining between them. The CDR3 DNA is TGTGCCAGCAGCTTCTACGACGTCCCGATCTACGAGCAGTACTTC. Translation gives CASSFYDVPIYEQYF.

This clone occurred once. The J gene is TRBJ1-2, the V gene TRBV5-8; D uncertain. Trimming took off 0 bases at V and 2 bases at J, with 14 bases between the two ends. Germline CDR1 is SGHTS and CDR2 is YDEGEE. CDR3 length: 16 amino acids. The CDR3: CASSLASATENYGYTF. The CDR3 nucleotides read TGTGCCAGCAGCTTGGCTTCCGCGACCGAGAACTATGGCTACACCTTC. The variable domain in full, with the rest retrieved from reference TRBV5-8 and TRBJ1-2, is EAGVTQSPTHLIKTRGQQATLRCSPISGHTSVYWYQQALGLGLQFLLWYDEGEERNRGNFPPRFSGRQFPNYSSELNVNALELEDSALYLCASSLASATENYGYTFGSGTRLTVV.

The chain couples TRBV27 to TRBJ2-5, with TRBD1 matching 8 bases. Germline V CDR1 and CDR2: MNHEY, SMNVEV (reference sequence). The CDR3 spans 14 residues. V was pared by 4 bases and J by 2 bases, with 3 bases of the junction left unmatched. The CDR3 reads CASSYYRGQETQYF. Written as DNA, the CDR3 is TGTGCCAGCAGTTATTACAGGGGGCAAGAGACCCAGTACTTC.

The chain is built from TRBV7-2 and TRBJ2-3; D is uncertain. In germline, CDR1 is SGHTA, CDR2 FQGNSA. V lost 1 base and J lost 6, with 14 bases in between. The CDR3 length is 15 residues. The DNA of the CDR3 is TGTGCCAGCAGCTTAGTTGGGGTGGGTGAGGATACGCAGTATTTT. Encoded protein: CASSLVGVGEDTQYF.

This chain connects TRBV6-5 to TRBJ2-5, with D possibly being TRBD1 or TRBD2 (5 bases each). TRBJ2-7 explains the end of the DNA better; the J call may be wrong. Looked up from germline, CDR1 is MNHEY and CDR2 is SVGAGI. There are 13 residues in the CDR3. The CDR3 reads CASSYGGNYEQYF. In DNA form, the CDR3 reads TGTGCCAGCAGTTACGGGGGAAACTACGAGCAGTACTTC.

In its sample, this clone was seen once. The V gene is TRBV28, the J gene TRBJ2-7; D might be TRBD1 or TRBD2, each matching 5 bases. Germline V gene sequence: CDR1 MDHEN, CDR2 SYDVKM. The CDR3 is 13 residues long. V lost 2 bases and J lost 3, with 8 bases in between. CDR3 bases: TGTGCCAGCAGTTTAGAGGGGAACTACGAGCAGTACTTC. Its protein product is CASSLEGNYEQYF.

J is TRBJ1-4 and V is TRBV7-9; no definite D call. Germline CDR1 SEHNR, CDR2 FQNEAQ (reference sequence). V was clipped by 8 bases and J by 6 bases, with 16 bases between them. This CDR3 has 14 amino acids. CDR3 bases: TGTGCCAGCTCGAGTAGAGGGTGGGATGAAAAACTGTTTTTT. Protein sequence: CASSSRGWDEKLFF.

This clone was found once. The chain employs TRBV19 and TRBJ2-7; possibly TRBD1 or TRBD2 for D (5 bases each). The CDR3 has 13 amino acids. Trimming removed 4 bases from V and 4 bases from J, with 11 bases in between. Germline-derived CDR1 and CDR2 are LNHDA and SQIVND (reference sequence). In DNA, the CDR3 is TGTGCCAGTAGTACGGGGCTCGGGTACGAGCAGTACTTC. It yields the protein CASSTGLGYEQYF.

The chain carries TRBV19 and TRBJ2-7, with a possible D match to TRBD1 (6 bases). The germline V gene encodes CDR1 LNHDA and CDR2 SQIVND (reference sequence). Trimming removed 3 bases at V and 2 bases at J, with 14 bases between. The CDR3 has 15 residues. CDR3 nucleotide sequence: TGTGCCAGTAGTATGGAAGGGGACACCGCCTACGAGCAGTACTTC. Translation: CASSMEGDTAYEQYF.

The rearrangement links TRBV27 to TRBJ2-3; TRBD1 aligns across 9 bases. This CDR3 has 13 residues. Germline loops: CDR1 MNHEY, CDR2 SMNVEV (reference sequence). V was clipped by 10 bases and J by 6 bases; unmatched bases: 8. The DNA of the CDR3 is TGTGCCACCTGGGACAGGGAAGGGGATACGCAGTATTTT. This sequence encodes CATWDREGDTQYF.

The chain joins TRBV18 to TRBJ2-7, with 8 nucleotides matching TRBD1. The V and J ends lost 4 bases and 5 bases, in that order; junction bases with no gene match: 7. Germline V gene lookup returns CDR1 KGHSH and CDR2 LQKENI. The CDR3 is 14 amino acids. The CDR3 reads CASSLQDRVHEQYF. The CDR3 DNA reads as TGTGCCAGCTCACTACAGGACAGGGTTCACGAGCAGTACTTC. Complete variable domain (other parts from reference TRBV18 and TRBJ2-7): NAGVMQNPRHLVRRRGQEARLRCSPMKGHSHVYWYRQLPEEGLKFMVYLQKENIIDESGMPKERFSAEFPKEGPSILRIQQVVRGDSAAYFCASSLQDRVHEQYFGPGTRLTVT.

V and J are TRBV4-2 and TRBJ1-2; D gene unclear. CDR3 length: 12 residues. V shed 3 bases and J shed 14 bases, with 16 bases lying between them. The V gene's germline CDR1 is LGHNA and CDR2 YNFKEQ. This CDR3 reads CASSHDGVIRTF. As DNA, the CDR3 is TGTGCCAGCAGCCACGACGGAGTGATCAGAACCTTC.

This clone has just a few counts. The CDR3 reads CASSFKGGEQFF. The CDR3 DNA reads as TGTGCCAGCAGCTTTAAAGGGGGTGAGCAGTTCTTC. The V gene is TRBV13, the J gene TRBJ2-1, with D tentatively TRBD1 (6 bases). Per the germline V gene, CDR1 is PRHDT and CDR2 is FYEKMQ (reference sequence). The CDR3 spans 12 residues. V lost 3 bases and J lost 9, with 9 bases in between.

The rearrangement uses TRBV13 and TRBJ1-4; D not certain. Germline-derived CDR1 and CDR2 are PRHDT and FYEKMQ (reference sequence). V lost 3 bases and J lost 9, with 8 bases in between. CDR3 length equals 12 residues. This CDR3 reads CASSFSLKKLFF. In DNA, the CDR3 is TGTGCCAGCAGCTTTTCCCTCAAAAAACTGTTTTTT. The full variable domain, its missing parts supplied by reference TRBV13 and TRBJ1-4, is AAGVIQSPRHLIKEKRETATLKCYPIPRHDTVYWYQQGPGQDPQFLISFYEKMQSDKGSIPDRFSAQQFSDYHSELNMSSLELGDSALYFCASSFSLKKLFFGSGTQLSVL.

This clone has only one observation. This chain connects TRBV13 to TRBJ2-7, with TRBD1 identical over 8 bases. With V trimmed by 4 bases and J by 3 bases, 2 bases remained unmatched. The CDR3 runs 13 residues. Germline V lookup: CDR1 PRHDT, CDR2 FYEKMQ (reference sequence). CDR3 nucleotides: TGTGCCAGCAGCTCTACAGGGGGCTACGAGCAGTACTTC. Amino acids: CASSSTGGYEQYF.

This clone showed up just once. V gene TRBV6-1 combines with J gene TRBJ2-5, with D possibly TRBD1 on 5 matching bases. V lost 6 bases, J lost 3 bases, and 17 bases lay in between. The CDR3 covers 15 residues. The germline V gene has CDR1 MNHNS and CDR2 SASEGT. The CDR3 DNA follows: TGTGCCAGCAGAAAGCTGGACATTACTAAAGAGACCCAGTACTTC. Amino acids: CASRKLDITKETQYF.

The chain has TRBV4-1 and TRBJ2-7, with D possibly being TRBD1 (6 bases). The germline V gene encodes CDR1 MGHRA and CDR2 YSYEKL. V gave up 2 bases and J gave up 7 bases, with 15 bases separating them. There are 14 residues in the CDR3. CDR3 residues: CASSQTGTPREQYF. The CDR3, as DNA: TGCGCCAGCAGCCAAACCGGGACACCGCGGGAGCAGTACTTC.